This T cell receptor beta chain was recorded in a study of T cells expressing NK-cell markers. Across the study: Serological testing identified seven of the eight sequenced donors as HCMV-seropositive and one as seronegative.

Germline values: CDR1 SGHAT, CDR2 FQNNGV. The CDR3 is made up of 13 amino acids. Of note for this clonotype: The antigen remains unidentified.

Study-level findings and limits: The share of CD8+ T cells held by dominant NKG2C+ clonotypes was about 1.0-7.5% in roughly 6 donors. It is unclear if expanded NKG2C-expressing clones target HCMV antigens.

Making the TCR beta cDNA relied on 5'RACE template switching with UMIs. No DNA is given; TCRdb re-called the 5' RACE reads and lists each CDR3 protein once. The table for this sample gives hundreds of thousands of distinct CDR3 sequences. The clonotype comes from a man in his late teens or twenties in good health. The material sequenced was blood T cells: a sorted CD56 or NKG2C T cell subset, CD4+ or CD8+ T cells, or bulk PBMC T cells (not recorded which). This chain uses TRBV11-2 with TRBJ1-4; no DNA is available, so the TRBD1 call from TCRdb remains unchecked. The CDR3 sequence: CASSQQGYEKLFF.